This T cell receptor beta chain is drawn from a study of human T cells and chemical hapten exposure. Across the whole study: Each patch test put 0.01% DPC on the upper back, and results were read at 6 days. General study results and limits: Among expanded TCRs, significantly more large CDR3 similarity clusters formed than among controls.

As for time point: patch test 2, 6 weeks after DPC sensitization. This sample's treatment: therapeutic diphenylcyclopropenone sensitization with weekly scalp DPC. Total RNA was extracted from unfractionated whole blood. This clonotype has only a few counts. What it recognizes is unknown. The CDR3 has 13 amino acids. Germline assignment: CDR1 SQVTM and CDR2 ANQGSEA. Trimming removed 3 bases from V and 9 bases from J; junction bases left unmatched: 11. TCRdb reprocessed the RACE reads with MiXCR, giving one entry per CDR3 protein. The sample includes over 65,000 distinct CDR3 sequences, 11% seen only once; the top ten take about 1.6%.

The rearrangement joins TRBV29-1 to TRBJ2-7; 7 bases are a match to TRBD2. Specimen: whole blood, collected in connection with sensitization to the hapten diphenylcyclopropenone (DPC). This sequence originates from a man between 18 and 29 years old with alopecia areata. Some clones in this sample may be carry-over from other donors' samples. CDR3 in amino acids: CSVEPGGEVGQYF. In DNA, the CDR3 is TGCAGCGTTGAGCCGGGGGGTGAGGTGGGGCAGTACTTC.